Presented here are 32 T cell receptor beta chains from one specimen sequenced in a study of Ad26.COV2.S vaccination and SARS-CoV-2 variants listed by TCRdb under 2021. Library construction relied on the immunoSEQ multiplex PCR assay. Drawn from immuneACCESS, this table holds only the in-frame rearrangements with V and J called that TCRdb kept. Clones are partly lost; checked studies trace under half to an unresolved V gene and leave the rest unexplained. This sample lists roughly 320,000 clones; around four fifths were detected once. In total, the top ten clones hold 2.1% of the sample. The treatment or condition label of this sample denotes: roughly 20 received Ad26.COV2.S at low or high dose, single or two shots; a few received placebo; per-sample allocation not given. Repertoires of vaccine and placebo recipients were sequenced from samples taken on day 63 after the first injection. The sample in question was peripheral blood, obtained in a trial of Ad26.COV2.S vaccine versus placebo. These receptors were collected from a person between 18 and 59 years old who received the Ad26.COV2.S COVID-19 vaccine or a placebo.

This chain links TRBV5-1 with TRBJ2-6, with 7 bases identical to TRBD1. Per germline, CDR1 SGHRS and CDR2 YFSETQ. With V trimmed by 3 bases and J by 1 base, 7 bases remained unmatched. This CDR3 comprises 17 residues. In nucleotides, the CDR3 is TGCGCCAGCAGCTCTGCAGGGGGTTTATCTGGGGCCAACGTCCTGACTTTC. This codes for CASSSAGGLSGANVLTF. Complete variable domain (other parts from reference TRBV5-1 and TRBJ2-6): KAGVTQTPRYLIKTRGQQVTLSCSPISGHRSVSWYQQTPGQGLQFLFEYFSETQRNKGNFPGRFSGRQFSNSRSEMNVSTLELGDSALYLCASSSAGGLSGANVLTFGAGSRLTVL.

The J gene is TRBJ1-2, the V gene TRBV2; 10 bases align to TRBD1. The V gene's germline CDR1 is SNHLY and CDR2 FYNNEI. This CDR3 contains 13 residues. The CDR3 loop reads CAGWDRGVYGYTF. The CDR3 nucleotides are TGTGCTGGTTGGGACAGGGGCGTCTATGGCTACACCTTC.

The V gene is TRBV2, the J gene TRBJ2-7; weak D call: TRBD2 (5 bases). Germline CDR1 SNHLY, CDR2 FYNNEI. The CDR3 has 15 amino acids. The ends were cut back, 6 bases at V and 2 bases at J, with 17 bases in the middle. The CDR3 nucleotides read TGTGCCAGCAGGGACCCGGGAAAAGTAGCCTACGAGCAGTACTTC. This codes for CASRDPGKVAYEQYF.

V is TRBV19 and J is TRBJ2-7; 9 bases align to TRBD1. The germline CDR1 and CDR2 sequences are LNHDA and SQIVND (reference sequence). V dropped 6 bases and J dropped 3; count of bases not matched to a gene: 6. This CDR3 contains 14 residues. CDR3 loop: CASSPGQGNYEQYF. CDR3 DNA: TGTGCCAGTAGCCCGGGACAGGGAAACTACGAGCAGTACTTC.

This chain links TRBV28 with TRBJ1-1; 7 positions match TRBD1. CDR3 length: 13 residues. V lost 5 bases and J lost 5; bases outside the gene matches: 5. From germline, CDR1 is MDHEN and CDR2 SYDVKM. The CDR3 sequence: CASSPRQGTEAFF. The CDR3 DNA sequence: TGTGCCAGCAGTCCGCGACAGGGAACTGAAGCTTTCTTT.

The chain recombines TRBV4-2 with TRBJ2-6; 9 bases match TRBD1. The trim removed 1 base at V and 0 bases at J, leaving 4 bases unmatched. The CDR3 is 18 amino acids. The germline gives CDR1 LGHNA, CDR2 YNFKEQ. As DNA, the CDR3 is TGTGCCAGCAGCCAAGGCGGGACAGGGCGCTCTGGGGCCAACGTCCTGACTTTC. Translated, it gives CASSQGGTGRSGANVLTF.

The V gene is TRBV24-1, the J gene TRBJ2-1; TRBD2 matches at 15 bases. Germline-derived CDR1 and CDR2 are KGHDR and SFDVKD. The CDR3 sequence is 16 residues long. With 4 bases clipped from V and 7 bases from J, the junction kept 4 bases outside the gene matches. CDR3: CATSDPGLAGGNEQFF. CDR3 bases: TGTGCCACCAGTGACCCGGGACTAGCGGGGGGAAATGAGCAGTTCTTC.

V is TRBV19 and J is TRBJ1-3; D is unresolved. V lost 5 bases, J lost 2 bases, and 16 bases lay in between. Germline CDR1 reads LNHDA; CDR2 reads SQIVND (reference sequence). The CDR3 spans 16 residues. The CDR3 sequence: CASSPIGRQAGNTIYF. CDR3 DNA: TGTGCCAGTAGTCCCATTGGACGGCAGGCTGGAAACACCATATATTTT.

The CDR3 here is CAWQGAGNEQFF. The CDR3 nucleotides read TGTGCCTGGCAGGGGGCAGGCAATGAGCAGTTCTTC. V usage is TRBV30 and J usage is TRBJ2-1, with TRBD1 matching 8 bases. The V and J ends lost 5 bases and 6 bases, in that order; junction bases with no gene match: 3. Per the germline V gene, CDR1 is GTSNPN and CDR2 is SVGIG (reference sequence). This CDR3 has 12 residues.

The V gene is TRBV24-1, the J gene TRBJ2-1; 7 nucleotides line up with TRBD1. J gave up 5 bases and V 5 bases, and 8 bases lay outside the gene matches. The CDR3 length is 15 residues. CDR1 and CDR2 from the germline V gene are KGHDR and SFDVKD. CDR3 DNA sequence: TGTGCCACCAGTGGCCCCGGGACAGCAAACAATGAGCAGTTCTTC. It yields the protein CATSGPGTANNEQFF.

The CDR3 spells CASSVGVTDNTGELFF. DNA for the CDR3: TGTGCCAGCAGCGTAGGGGTGACGGATAACACCGGGGAGCTGTTTTTT. The genes are TRBV9 and TRBJ2-2; the D is unclear. This CDR3 spans 16 amino acids. V was pared by 0 bases and J by 2 bases, with 11 bases between. Germline V lookup: CDR1 SGDLS, CDR2 YYNGEE.

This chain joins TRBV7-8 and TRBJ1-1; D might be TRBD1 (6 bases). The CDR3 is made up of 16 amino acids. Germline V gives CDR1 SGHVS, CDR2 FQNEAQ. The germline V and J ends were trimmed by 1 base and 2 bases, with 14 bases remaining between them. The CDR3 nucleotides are TGTGCCAGCAGCTTAGGGGCCGGGGGCTATAACACTGAAGCTTTCTTT. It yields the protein CASSLGAGGYNTEAFF.

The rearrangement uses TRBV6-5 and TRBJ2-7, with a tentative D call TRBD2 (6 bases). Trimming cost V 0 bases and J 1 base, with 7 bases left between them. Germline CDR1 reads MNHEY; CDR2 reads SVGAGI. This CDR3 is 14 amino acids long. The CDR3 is CASSYSGLSYEQYF. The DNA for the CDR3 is TGTGCCAGCAGTTACTCGGGACTTTCCTACGAGCAGTACTTC.

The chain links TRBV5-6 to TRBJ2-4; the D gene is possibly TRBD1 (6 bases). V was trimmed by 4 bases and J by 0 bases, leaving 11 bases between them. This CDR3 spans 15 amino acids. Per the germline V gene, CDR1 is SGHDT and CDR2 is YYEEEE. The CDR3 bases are TGTGCCAGCAGCCCTCCAGGGGTAGCCAAAAACATTCAGTACTTC. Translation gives CASSPPGVAKNIQYF.

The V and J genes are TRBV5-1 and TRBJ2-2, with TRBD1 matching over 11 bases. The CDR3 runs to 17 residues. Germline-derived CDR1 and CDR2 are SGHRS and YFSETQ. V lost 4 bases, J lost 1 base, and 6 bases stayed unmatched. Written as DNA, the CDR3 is TGCGCCAGCAGCGGGGGACAGGGGGTAAAGAACACCGGGGAGCTGTTTTTT. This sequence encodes CASSGGQGVKNTGELFF.

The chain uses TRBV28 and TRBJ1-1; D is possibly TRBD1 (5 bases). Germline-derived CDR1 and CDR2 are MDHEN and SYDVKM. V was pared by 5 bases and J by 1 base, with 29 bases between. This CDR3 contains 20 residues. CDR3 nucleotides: TGTGCCAGCAGTCGAGGGACGGCCAGGGATTGGTGGGGACGGAACACTGAAGCTTTCTTT. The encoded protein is CASSRGTARDWWGRNTEAFF. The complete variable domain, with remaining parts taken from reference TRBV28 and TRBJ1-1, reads DVKVTQSSRYLVKRTGEKVFLECVQDMDHENMFWYRQDPGLGLRLIYFSYDVKMKEKGDIPEGYSVSREKKERFSLILESASTNQTSMYLCASSRGTARDWWGRNTEAFFGQGTRLTVV.

The DNA for the CDR3 is TGTGCCAGCAGCTTGGGGGGATCGGTGAACACTGAAGCTTTCTTT. Its protein is CASSLGGSVNTEAFF. The chain links TRBV5-6 to TRBJ1-1; no clear D. From germline, CDR1 is SGHDT and CDR2 YYEEEE. Trimming stripped 0 bases from V and 0 bases from J, with 9 bases between. The CDR3 is made up of 15 amino acids.

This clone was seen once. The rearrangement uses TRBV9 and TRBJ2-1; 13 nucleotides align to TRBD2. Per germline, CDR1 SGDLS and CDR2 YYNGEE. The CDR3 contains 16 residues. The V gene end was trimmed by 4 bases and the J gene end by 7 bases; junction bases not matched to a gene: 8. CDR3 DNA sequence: TGTGCCAGCAGCCCATACTGGACTAGCGGGGGTAATGAGCAGTTCTTC. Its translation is CASSPYWTSGGNEQFF.

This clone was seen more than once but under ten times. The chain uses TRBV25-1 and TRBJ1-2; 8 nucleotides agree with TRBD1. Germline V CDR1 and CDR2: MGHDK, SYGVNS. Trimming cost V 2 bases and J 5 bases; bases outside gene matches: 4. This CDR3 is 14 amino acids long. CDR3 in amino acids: CASSEPGQGYGYTF. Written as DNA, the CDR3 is TGTGCCAGCAGTGAACCAGGACAGGGTTATGGCTACACCTTC.

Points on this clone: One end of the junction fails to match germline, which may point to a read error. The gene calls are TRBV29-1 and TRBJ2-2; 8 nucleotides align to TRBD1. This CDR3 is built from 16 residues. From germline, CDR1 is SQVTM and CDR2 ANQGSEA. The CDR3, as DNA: TGCAGCGCTGAAATGCGTGGGACAGGGAACACCGGGGAGCTGTTTTTT. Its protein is CSAEMRGTGNTGELFF.

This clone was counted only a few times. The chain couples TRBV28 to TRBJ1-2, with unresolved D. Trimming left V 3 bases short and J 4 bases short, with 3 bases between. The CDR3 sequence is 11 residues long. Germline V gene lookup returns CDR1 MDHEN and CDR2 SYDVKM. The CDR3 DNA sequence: TGTGCCAGCAGTTTCCTCTATGGCTACACCTTC. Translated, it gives CASSFLYGYTF.

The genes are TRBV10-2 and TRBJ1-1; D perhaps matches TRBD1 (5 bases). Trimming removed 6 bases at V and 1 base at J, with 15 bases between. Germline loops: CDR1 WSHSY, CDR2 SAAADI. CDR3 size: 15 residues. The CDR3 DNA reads TGCGCCAGCAGCCCCAGACAGCTTCAGAACACTGAAGCTTTCTTT. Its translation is CASSPRQLQNTEAFF.

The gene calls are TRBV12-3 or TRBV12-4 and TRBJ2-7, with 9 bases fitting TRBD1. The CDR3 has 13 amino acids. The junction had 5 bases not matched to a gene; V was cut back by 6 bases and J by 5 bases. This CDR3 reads CASRQQGAHEQYF. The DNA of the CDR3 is TGTGCCAGCAGACAACAGGGGGCCCACGAGCAGTACTTC.

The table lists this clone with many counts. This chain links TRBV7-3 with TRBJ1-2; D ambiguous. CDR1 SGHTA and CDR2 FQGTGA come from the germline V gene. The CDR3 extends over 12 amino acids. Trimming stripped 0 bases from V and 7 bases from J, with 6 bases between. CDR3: CASSLTGSGYTF. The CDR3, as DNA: TGTGCCAGCAGCTTAACGGGTTCTGGCTACACCTTC.

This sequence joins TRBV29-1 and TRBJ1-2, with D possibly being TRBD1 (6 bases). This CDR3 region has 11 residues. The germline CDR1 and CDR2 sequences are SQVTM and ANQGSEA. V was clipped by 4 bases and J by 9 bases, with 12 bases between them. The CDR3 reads CSVVAGERYTF. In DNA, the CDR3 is TGCAGCGTTGTGGCAGGGGAGCGCTACACCTTC.

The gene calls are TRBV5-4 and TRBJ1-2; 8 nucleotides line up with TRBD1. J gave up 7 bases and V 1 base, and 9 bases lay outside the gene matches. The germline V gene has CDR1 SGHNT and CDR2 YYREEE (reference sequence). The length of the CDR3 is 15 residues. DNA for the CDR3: TGTGCCAGCAGCTTGATAGGACAGGGATGGAGTGGCTACACCTTC. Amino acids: CASSLIGQGWSGYTF.

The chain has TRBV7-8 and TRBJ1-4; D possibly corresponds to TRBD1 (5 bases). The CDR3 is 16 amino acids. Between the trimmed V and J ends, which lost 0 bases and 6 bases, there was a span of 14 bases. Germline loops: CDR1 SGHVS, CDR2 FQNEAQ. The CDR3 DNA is TGTGCCAGCAGCTTAGCGGTTGGGGGAGCGCATGAAAAACTGTTTTTT. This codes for CASSLAVGGAHEKLFF.

The chain's CDR3 is CASSSPDGPPDTQYF. In nucleotides, the CDR3 is TGTGCCAGCAGCTCTCCGGATGGGCCTCCCGATACGCAGTATTTT. The chain carries TRBV7-9 and TRBJ2-3; D unclear. This CDR3 comprises 15 residues. The V end was cut by 4 bases, the J end by 6 bases, with 17 bases between. The germline gives CDR1 SEHNR, CDR2 FQNEAQ (reference sequence).

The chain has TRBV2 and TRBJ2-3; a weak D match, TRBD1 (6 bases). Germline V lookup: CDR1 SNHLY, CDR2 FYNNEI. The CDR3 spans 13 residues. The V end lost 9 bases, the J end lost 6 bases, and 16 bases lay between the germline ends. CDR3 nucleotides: TGTGCCAGTAATGTAGGGGGTGAGGATACGCAGTATTTT. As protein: CASNVGGEDTQYF.

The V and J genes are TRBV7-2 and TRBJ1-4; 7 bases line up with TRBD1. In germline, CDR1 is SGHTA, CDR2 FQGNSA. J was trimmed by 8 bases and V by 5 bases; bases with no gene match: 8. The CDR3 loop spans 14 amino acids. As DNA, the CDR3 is TGTGCCAGCAGCCCCCGACAGGGAAGGGAAAAACTGTTTTTT. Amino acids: CASSPRQGREKLFF.

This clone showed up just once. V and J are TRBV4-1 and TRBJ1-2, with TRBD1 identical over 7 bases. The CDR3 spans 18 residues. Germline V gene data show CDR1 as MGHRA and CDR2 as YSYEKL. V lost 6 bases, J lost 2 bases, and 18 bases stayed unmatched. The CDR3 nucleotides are TGCGCCAGCAGTCTCTACCGGGACAGCGAGCCATCGAACTATGGCTACACCTTC. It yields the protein CASSLYRDSEPSNYGYTF.

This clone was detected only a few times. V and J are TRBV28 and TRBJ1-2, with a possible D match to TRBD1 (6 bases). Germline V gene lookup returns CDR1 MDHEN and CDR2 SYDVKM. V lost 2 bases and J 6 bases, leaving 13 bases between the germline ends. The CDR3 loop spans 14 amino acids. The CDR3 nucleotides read TGTGCCAGCAGTTTACCAGGGGCAGGCCATGGCTACACCTTC. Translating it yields CASSLPGAGHGYTF.